The clone carrying this T cell receptor (beta chain) occurred a few times. Its antigen remains unknown. The data are from a study of T-cell memory formation after mild COVID-19. Study context: Clusters of TCRs were largely donor specific.

TCRdb fed the 5' RACE reads into MiXCR, producing one record per CDR3 protein. The sample carries a few hundred thousand distinct CDR3 sequences, roughly a tenth recorded once. The germline gives CDR1 MNHEY, CDR2 SVGAGI. Trimming removed 6 bases at V and 5 bases at J, with 16 bases between. The CDR3 has 15 amino acids. General observations from the study: A second wave of clones peaked on day 37, and their SARS-CoV-2 specificity went unconfirmed. CD8+ contracting clones occupied EMRA, while CD4+ ones occupied mainly CM and EM. That cross-reactive memory joined was suggested by some responding clones appearing in pre-infection memory.

The source material was PBMCs or a T cell subset sorted from them (not recorded which). The receptor comes from a man younger than 30 who had mild COVID-19 (a few samples of this study predate the infection). Cell type and time point are not known. The chain recombines TRBV6-5 with TRBJ1-4; maybe TRBD1 (6 bases). The CDR3: CASSYVRDTNEKLFF. CDR3 bases: TGTGCCAGCAGCTATGTCAGGGACACCAATGAAAAACTGTTTTTT.